The 14 T cell receptor beta chains listed next were all sequenced from one sample in a study of read filtering for tumor transcriptome and immune sequencing. This library used roughly 430 ng RNA and molecular barcoded adaptors spanning alpha/delta and beta/gamma chains. One entry per CDR3 protein, called by TCRdb with MiXCR from the reads. The sample holds 45,000 to 55,000 distinct CDR3 sequences, roughly a fifth seen once. Sequencing used a population of CD138-negative cells sorted from bone marrow. The receptors derive from a donor at least 40 years old with multiple myeloma.

With regard to this clonotype: At one end, the junction sequence differs from germline, possibly due to a read error. This chain joins TRBV9 and TRBJ2-2; TRBD2 matches 12 bases. This CDR3 contains 14 residues. From germline, CDR1 is SGDLS and CDR2 YYNGEE. The CDR3 region has the DNA TGTGTCAGCAGCTCTAGCGGGAGGGCCGGGGAGCTGTTTTTT. Protein: CVSSSSGRAGELFF.

This clonotype was detected ten times or more. The chain links TRBV2 to TRBJ2-1; D ambiguous. This CDR3 has 15 amino acids. Germline V gene sequence: CDR1 SNHLY, CDR2 FYNNEI. The germline V and J ends were trimmed by 1 base and 2 bases, with 9 bases remaining between them. CDR3 nucleotides: TGTGCCAGCAGTGAAGATGGAGCTCCCTACAATGAGCAGTTCTTC. Its translation is CASSEDGAPYNEQFF.

Notes on this clonotype: A much larger clone lies a single base off, so this may be a read error. The chain recombines TRBV6-1 with TRBJ1-2; 8 nucleotides align to TRBD1. Per the germline V gene, CDR1 is MNHNS and CDR2 is SASEGT. The CDR3 has 15 residues. V was clipped by 8 bases and J by 1 base; unmatched bases: 9. CDR3 DNA: TGTGCCAGCGTTCTAGACAGGGGAATTAACTATGGCTACACCTTC. Its protein is CASVLDRGINYGYTF.

This clonotype was detected many times. The rearrangement joins TRBV5-5 to TRBJ2-5; 7 nucleotides line up with TRBD1. CDR1 and CDR2 from the germline V gene are SGHKS and YYEKEE (reference sequence). J was trimmed by 6 bases and V by 3 bases; bases with no gene match: 11. The CDR3 sequence is 15 residues long. CDR3 coding DNA: TGTGCCAGCAGCTCCCGGGACAGTTATACTCAGACCCAGTACTTC. Protein sequence: CASSSRDSYTQTQYF. The full variable domain, with the rest looked up from reference TRBV5-5 and TRBJ2-5, is DAGVTQSPTHLIKTRGQQVTLRCSPISGHKSVSWYQQVLGQGPQFIFQYYEKEERGRGNFPDRFSARQFPNYSSELNVNALLLGDSALYLCASSSRDSYTQTQYFGPGTRLLVL.

This clonotype was found a few times. The rearrangement joins TRBV6-1 to TRBJ2-7, with 11 bases matching TRBD2. The CDR3 sequence is 14 residues long. CDR1 is MNHNS, CDR2 SASEGT, per germline. Unmatched junction bases numbered 4, after V lost 8 bases and J lost 1 base. The CDR3 nucleotides are TGTGCCAGCCGAGGACTAGCGGGTTCCTACGAGCAGTACTTC. Translation: CASRGLAGSYEQYF.

This clonotype was found many times. The gene calls are TRBV28 and TRBJ1-1; D gene ambiguous. The V end lost 5 bases, the J end lost 0 bases, and 10 bases lay between the germline ends. Per the germline V gene, CDR1 is MDHEN and CDR2 is SYDVKM. The CDR3 has 14 amino acids. This chain's CDR3 is CASSRSVLNTEAFF. In DNA, the CDR3 is TGTGCCAGCAGTAGAAGCGTCTTGAACACTGAAGCTTTCTTT. The entire variable domain, with the rest obtained from reference TRBV28 and TRBJ1-1, is as follows: DVKVTQSSRYLVKRTGEKVFLECVQDMDHENMFWYRQDPGLGLRLIYFSYDVKMKEKGDIPEGYSVSREKKERFSLILESASTNQTSMYLCASSRSVLNTEAFFGQGTRLTVV.

J is TRBJ1-1 and V is TRBV20-1; D perhaps matches TRBD1 (5 bases). Trimming took off 0 bases at V and 9 bases at J, with 8 bases between the two ends. CDR3 size: 11 residues. CDR1 and CDR2 (germline): DFQATT, SNEGSKA (reference sequence). This CDR3 is CSARDDRKAFF. The CDR3 DNA follows: TGCAGTGCTAGAGATGACAGAAAAGCTTTCTTT.

This clonotype showed up many times. This rearrangement joins TRBV5-1 to TRBJ2-1; 15 positions agree with TRBD2. CDR1 and CDR2 (germline): SGHRS, YFSETQ. CDR3 size: 17 residues. V was pared by 0 bases and J by 6 bases, with 4 bases of the junction left unmatched. The CDR3 protein is CASSLGTSGRASNEQFF. In DNA form, the CDR3 reads TGCGCCAGCAGCTTGGGGACTAGCGGGAGGGCCTCCAATGAGCAGTTCTTC.

This clonotype was observed at least ten times. The chain recombines TRBV7-9 with TRBJ1-1, with unresolved D. CDR1 is SEHNR, CDR2 FQNEAQ, per germline (reference sequence). The CDR3 is made up of 12 amino acids. V was trimmed by 5 bases and J by 2 bases, leaving 6 bases between them. In DNA form, the CDR3 reads TGTGCCAGCAGCCCGACAAACACTGAAGCTTTCTTT. Amino acid sequence: CASSPTNTEAFF. Combining the CDR3 with reference TRBV7-9 and TRBJ1-1 gives the whole variable domain DTGVSQNPRHKITKRGQNVTFRCDPISEHNRLYWYRQTLGQGPEFLTYFQNEAQLEKSRLLSDRFSAERPKGSFSTLEIQRTEQGDSAMYLCASSPTNTEAFFGQGTRLTVV.

The sample holds many counts of this clonotype. This sequence joins TRBV20-1 and TRBJ2-1; D possibly uses TRBD1 or TRBD2 (5 bases each). The germline V gene has CDR1 DFQATT and CDR2 SNEGSKA (reference sequence). V was shortened by 3 bases and J by 8 bases, with 11 bases between the two germline ends. The CDR3 sequence is 12 residues long. This CDR3 is CSARGEGYEQFF. The CDR3 nucleotides read TGCAGTGCTAGGGGAGAGGGGTATGAGCAGTTCTTC.

This clonotype was seen ten or more times. The rearrangement links TRBV7-9 to TRBJ2-7, with D tentatively TRBD1 or TRBD2 (6 bases each). V lost 7 bases and J lost 2, with 21 bases in between. CDR3 size: 16 residues. Germline-derived CDR1 and CDR2 are SEHNR and FQNEAQ (reference sequence). CDR3 in DNA: TGTGCCAGCATCCCTTTCGCAGGGGAGGAGACCTACGAGCAGTACTTC. It codes for CASIPFAGEETYEQYF.

This clonotype was observed many times. The J gene is TRBJ2-3, the V gene TRBV19; no definite D call. The CDR3 is 12 residues long. The germline CDR1 and CDR2 sequences are LNHDA and SQIVND (reference sequence). V was pared by 5 bases and J by 2 bases, with 5 bases between. The CDR3 coding sequence is TGTGCCAGTAGTCCCAACACAGATACGCAGTATTTT. It encodes CASSPNTDTQYF. Combining the CDR3 with reference TRBV19 and TRBJ2-3 gives the whole variable domain DGGITQSPKYLFRKEGQNVTLSCEQNLNHDAMYWYRQDPGQGLRLIYYSQIVNDFQKGDIAEGYSVSREKKESFPLTVTSAQKNPTAFYLCASSPNTDTQYFGPGTRLTVL.

This clonotype was found many times. CDR3: CASSLPIGLASGELFF. Here the CDR3 DNA reads TGTGCCAGCAGCTTACCCATCGGACTAGCGTCCGGGGAGCTGTTTTTT. V usage is TRBV7-2 and J usage is TRBJ2-2, with 9 bases aligning to TRBD2. V was clipped by 2 bases and J by 6 bases; unmatched bases: 7. Germline V gives CDR1 SGHTA, CDR2 FQGNSA. The CDR3 sequence is 16 residues long.

This clonotype has ten or more counts. The DNA of the CDR3 is TGCAGCGTTGAAGGAGGTGAACTAGCGGGAGGGCCGGAGCAGTTCTTC. Its protein product is CSVEGGELAGGPEQFF. This chain uses TRBV29-1 with TRBJ2-1, with 13 nucleotides matching TRBD2. This CDR3 is 16 amino acids long. Germline-derived CDR1 and CDR2 are SQVTM and ANQGSEA. The V segment lost 1 base and the J segment 10 bases; nucleotides outside the gene matches: 10.